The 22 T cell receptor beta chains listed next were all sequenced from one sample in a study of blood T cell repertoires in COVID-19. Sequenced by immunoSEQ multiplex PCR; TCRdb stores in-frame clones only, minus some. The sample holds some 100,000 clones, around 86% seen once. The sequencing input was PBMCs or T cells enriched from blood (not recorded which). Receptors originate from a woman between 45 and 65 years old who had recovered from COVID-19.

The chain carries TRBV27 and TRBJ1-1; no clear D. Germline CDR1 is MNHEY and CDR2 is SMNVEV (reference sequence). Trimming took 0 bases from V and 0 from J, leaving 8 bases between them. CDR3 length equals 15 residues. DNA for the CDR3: TGTGCCAGCAGTTTATCGTCCCAGATGAACACTGAAGCTTTCTTT. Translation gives CASSLSSQMNTEAFF.

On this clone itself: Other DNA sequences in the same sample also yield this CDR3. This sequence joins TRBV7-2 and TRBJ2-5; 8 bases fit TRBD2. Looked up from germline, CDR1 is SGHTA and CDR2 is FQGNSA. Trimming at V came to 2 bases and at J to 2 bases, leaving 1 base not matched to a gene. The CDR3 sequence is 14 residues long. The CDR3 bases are TGTGCCAGCAGCTTACTAGCGGGTCAAGAGACCCAGTACTTC. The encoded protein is CASSLLAGQETQYF. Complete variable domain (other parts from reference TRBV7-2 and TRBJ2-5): GAGVSQSPSNKVTEKGKDVELRCDPISGHTALYWYRQSLGQGLEFLIYFQGNSAPDKSGLPSDRFSAERTGGSVSTLTIQRTQQEDSAVYLCASSLLAGQETQYFGPGTRLLVL.

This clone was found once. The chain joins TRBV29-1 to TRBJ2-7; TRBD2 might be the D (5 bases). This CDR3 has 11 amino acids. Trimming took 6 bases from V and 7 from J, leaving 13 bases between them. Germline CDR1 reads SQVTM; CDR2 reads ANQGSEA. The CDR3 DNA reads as TGCAGCGTCCGCGAACGCGGGGAGCAGTACTTC. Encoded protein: CSVRERGEQYF.

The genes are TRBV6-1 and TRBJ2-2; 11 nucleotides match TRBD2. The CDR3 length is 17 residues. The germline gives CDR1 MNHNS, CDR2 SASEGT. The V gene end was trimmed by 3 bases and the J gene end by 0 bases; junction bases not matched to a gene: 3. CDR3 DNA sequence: TGTGCCAGCAGTGAGTTTAGCGGGGGGGCGAACACCGGGGAGCTGTTTTTT. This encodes CASSEFSGGANTGELFF.

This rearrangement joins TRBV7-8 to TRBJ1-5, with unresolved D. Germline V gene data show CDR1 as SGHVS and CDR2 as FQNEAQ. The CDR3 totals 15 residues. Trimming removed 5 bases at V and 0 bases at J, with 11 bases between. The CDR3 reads CASSIAQNSNQPQHF. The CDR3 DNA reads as TGTGCCAGCAGCATCGCACAGAATAGCAATCAGCCCCAGCATTTT.

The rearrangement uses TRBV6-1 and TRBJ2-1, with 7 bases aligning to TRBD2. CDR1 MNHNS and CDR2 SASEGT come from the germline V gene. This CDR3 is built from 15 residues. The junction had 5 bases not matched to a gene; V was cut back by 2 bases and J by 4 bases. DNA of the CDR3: TGTGCCAGCAGTGAAAAACTAGCGAGGTACAATGAGCAGTTCTTC. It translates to CASSEKLARYNEQFF.

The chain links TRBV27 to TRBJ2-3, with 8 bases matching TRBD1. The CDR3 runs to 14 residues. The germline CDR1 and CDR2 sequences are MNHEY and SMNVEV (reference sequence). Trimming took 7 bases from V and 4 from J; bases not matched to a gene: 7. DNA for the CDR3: TGTGCCAGCACGCAGTGGGACAGGCCAGATACGCAGTATTTT. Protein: CASTQWDRPDTQYF.

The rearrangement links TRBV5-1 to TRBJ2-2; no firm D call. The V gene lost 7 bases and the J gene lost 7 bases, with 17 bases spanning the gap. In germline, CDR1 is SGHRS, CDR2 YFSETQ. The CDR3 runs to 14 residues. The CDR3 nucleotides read TGCGCCAGCGCGGAGCTCACAATGGACGGGGAGCTGTTTTTT. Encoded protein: CASAELTMDGELFF.

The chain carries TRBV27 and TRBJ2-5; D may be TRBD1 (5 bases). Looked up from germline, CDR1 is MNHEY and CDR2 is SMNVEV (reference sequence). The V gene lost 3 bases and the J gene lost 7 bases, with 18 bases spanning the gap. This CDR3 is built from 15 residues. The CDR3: CASSFLSDSNLTQYF. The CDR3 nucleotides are TGTGCCAGCAGTTTCCTGAGTGACAGCAACTTGACCCAGTACTTC.

The CDR3 bases are TGTGCCAGCAGCCAAGGGGGAACTAGCACCGGTAACGGGGCCCAGTACTTC. Amino acid sequence: CASSQGGTSTGNGAQYF. The chain recombines TRBV3-1 (or the pseudogene TRBV3-2) with TRBJ2-5, with D possibly being TRBD2 (6 bases). The germline CDR1 and CDR2 sequences are LGHDT and YNNKEL (reference sequence). V dropped 1 base and J dropped 9 bases, with 24 bases sitting between them. The CDR3 runs to 17 residues.

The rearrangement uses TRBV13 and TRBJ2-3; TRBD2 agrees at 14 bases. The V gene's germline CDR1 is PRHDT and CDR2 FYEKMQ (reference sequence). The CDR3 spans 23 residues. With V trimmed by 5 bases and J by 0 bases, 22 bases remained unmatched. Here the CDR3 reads CASSRRPKASGTSGRSSTDTQYF. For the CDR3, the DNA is TGTGCCAGCAGCAGGCGACCAAAAGCCTCCGGGACTAGCGGGAGATCGAGCACAGATACGCAGTATTTT.

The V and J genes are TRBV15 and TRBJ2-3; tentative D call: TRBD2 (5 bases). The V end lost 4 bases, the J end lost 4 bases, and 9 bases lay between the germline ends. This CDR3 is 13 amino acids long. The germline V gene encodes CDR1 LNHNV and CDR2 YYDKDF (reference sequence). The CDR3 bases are TGTGCCACCAGCATAGGGAGTGCAGATACGCAGTATTTT. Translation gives CATSIGSADTQYF.

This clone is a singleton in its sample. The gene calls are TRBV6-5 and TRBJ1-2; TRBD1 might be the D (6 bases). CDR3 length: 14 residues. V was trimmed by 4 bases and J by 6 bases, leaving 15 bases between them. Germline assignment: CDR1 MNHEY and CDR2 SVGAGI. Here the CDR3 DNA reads TGTGCCAGCAGTTCGGGGGGCAAATCGCATGGCTACACCTTC. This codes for CASSSGGKSHGYTF.

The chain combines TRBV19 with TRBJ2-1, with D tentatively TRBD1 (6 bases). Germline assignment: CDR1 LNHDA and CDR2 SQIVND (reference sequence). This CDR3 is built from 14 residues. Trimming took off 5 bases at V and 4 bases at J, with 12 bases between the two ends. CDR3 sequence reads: CASSRDTAYNEQFF. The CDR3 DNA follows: TGTGCCAGTAGTCGGGACACTGCTTACAATGAGCAGTTCTTC.

CDR3 DNA: TGTGCCAGTAGTATGGTACAGGTAACAGGCTATGGCTACACCTTC. Translated: CASSMVQVTGYGYTF. V and J are TRBV19 and TRBJ1-2; D may be TRBD1 (5 bases). The germline V gene has CDR1 LNHDA and CDR2 SQIVND (reference sequence). The V end lost 3 bases, the J end lost 4 bases, and 15 bases lay between the germline ends. There are 15 residues in the CDR3. The variable domain in full, with the rest retrieved from reference TRBV19 and TRBJ1-2, is DGGITQSPKYLFRKEGQNVTLSCEQNLNHDAMYWYRQDPGQGLRLIYYSQIVNDFQKGDIAEGYSVSREKKESFPLTVTSAQKNPTAFYLCASSMVQVTGYGYTFGSGTRLTVV.

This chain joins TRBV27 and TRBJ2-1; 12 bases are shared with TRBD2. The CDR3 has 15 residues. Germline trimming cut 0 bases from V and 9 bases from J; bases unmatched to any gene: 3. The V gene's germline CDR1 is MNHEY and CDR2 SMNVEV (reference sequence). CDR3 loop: CASSLSLAGGPEQFF. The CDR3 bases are TGTGCCAGCAGTTTATCCCTAGCGGGGGGGCCTGAGCAGTTCTTC.

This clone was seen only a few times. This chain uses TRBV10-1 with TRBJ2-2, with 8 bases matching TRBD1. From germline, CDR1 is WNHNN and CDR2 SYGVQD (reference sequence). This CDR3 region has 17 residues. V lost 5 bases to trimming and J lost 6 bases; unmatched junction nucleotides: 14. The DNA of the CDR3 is TGCGCCAGCAGTCCGGAGGAAGGCAGGGGGCGCGCCGGGGAGCTGTTTTTT. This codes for CASSPEEGRGRAGELFF.

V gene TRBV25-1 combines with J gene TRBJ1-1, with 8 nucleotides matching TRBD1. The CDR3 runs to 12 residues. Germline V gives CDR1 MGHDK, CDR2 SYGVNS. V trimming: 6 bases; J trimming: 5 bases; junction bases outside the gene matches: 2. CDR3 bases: TGTGCCAGCAGCAGACAGGGGACTGAAGCTTTCTTT. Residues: CASSRQGTEAFF.

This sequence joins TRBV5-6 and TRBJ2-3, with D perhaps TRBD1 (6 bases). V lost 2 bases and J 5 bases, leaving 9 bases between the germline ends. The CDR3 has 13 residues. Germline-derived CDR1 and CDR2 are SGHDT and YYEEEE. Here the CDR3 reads CASSFSGEDTQYF. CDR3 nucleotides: TGTGCCAGCAGCTTCTCAGGGGAAGATACGCAGTATTTT. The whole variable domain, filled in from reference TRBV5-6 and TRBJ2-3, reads DAGVTQSPTHLIKTRGQQVTLRCSPKSGHDTVSWYQQALGQGPQFIFQYYEEEERQRGNFPDRFSGHQFPNYSSELNVNALLLGDSALYLCASSFSGEDTQYFGPGTRLTVL.

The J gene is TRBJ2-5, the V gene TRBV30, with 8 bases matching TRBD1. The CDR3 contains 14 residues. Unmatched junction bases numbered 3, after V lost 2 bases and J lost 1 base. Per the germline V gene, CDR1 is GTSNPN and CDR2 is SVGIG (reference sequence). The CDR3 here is CAWSIGQGQETQYF. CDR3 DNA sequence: TGTGCCTGGAGTATAGGACAGGGCCAAGAGACCCAGTACTTC.

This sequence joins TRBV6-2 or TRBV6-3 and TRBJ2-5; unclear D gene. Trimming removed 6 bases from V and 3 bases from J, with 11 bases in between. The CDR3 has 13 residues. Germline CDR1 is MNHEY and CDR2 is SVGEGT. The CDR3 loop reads CASSNPSEETQYF. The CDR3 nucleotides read TGTGCCAGCAGCAACCCTTCGGAAGAGACCCAGTACTTC.

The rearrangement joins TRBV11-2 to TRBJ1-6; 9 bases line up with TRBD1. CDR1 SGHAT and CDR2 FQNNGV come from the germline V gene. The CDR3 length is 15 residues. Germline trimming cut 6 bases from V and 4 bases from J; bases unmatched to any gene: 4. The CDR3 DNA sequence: TGTGCCAGCAGGGGACAGGGCGGTTATAATTCACCCCTCCACTTT. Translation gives CASRGQGGYNSPLHF.